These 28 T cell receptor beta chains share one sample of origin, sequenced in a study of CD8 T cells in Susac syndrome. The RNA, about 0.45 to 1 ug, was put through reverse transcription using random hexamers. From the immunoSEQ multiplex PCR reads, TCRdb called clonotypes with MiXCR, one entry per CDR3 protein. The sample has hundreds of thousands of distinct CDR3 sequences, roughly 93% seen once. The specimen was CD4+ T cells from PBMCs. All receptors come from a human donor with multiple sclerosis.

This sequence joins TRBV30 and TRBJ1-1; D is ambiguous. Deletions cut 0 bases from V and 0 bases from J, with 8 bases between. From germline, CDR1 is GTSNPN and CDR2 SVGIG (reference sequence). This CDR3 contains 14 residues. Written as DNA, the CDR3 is TGTGCCTGGAGTGTAGAGTTTCTGAACACTGAAGCTTTCTTT. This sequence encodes CAWSVEFLNTEAFF.

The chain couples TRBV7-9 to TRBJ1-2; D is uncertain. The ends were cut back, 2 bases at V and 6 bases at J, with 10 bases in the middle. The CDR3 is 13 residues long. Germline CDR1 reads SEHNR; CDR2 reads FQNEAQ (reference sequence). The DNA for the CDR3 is TGTGCCAGCAGCTTAAGGAGGTCTAATGGCTACACCTTC. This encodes CASSLRRSNGYTF.

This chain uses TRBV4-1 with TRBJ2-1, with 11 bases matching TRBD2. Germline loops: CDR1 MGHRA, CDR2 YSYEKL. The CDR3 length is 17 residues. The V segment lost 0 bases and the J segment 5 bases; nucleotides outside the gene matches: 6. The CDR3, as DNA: TGCGCCAGCAGCCAAGATCTGTTAGCGGGGGGGGACAATGAGCAGTTCTTC. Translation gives CASSQDLLAGGDNEQFF.

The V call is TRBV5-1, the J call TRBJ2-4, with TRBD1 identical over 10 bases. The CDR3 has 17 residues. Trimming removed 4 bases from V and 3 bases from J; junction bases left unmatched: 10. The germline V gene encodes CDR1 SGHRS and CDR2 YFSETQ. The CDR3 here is CASSGGQGNRVKNIQYF. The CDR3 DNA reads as TGCGCCAGCAGCGGGGGACAGGGGAATCGTGTCAAAAACATTCAGTACTTC.

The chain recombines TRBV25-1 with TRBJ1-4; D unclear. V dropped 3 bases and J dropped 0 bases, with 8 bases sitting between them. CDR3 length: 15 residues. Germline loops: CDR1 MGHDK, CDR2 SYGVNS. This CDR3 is CASSERAATNEKLFF. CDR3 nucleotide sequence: TGTGCCAGCAGTGAGAGGGCAGCAACTAATGAAAAACTGTTTTTT. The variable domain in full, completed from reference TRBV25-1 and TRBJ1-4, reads EADIYQTPRYLVIGTGKKITLECSQTMGHDKMYWYQQDPGMELHLIHYSYGVNSTEKGDLSSESTVSRIRTEHFPLTLESARPSHTSQYLCASSERAATNEKLFFGSGTQLSVL.

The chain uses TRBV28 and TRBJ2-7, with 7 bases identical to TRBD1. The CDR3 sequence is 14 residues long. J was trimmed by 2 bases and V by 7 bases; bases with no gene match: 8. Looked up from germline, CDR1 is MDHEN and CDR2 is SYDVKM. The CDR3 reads CASTETGRPYEQYF. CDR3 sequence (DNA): TGTGCCAGCACCGAGACAGGGAGACCCTACGAGCAGTACTTC.

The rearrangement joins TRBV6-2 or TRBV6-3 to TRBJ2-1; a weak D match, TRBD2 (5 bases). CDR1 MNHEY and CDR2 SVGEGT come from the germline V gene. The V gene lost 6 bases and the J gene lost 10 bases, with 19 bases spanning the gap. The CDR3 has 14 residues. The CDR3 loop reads CASSPLGSAGEQFF. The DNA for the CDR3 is TGTGCCAGCAGCCCCCTAGGTAGCGCCGGGGAGCAGTTCTTC.

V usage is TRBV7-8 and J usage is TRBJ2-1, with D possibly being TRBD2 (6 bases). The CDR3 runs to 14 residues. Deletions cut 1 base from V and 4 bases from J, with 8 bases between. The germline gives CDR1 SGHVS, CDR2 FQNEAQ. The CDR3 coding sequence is TGTGCCAGCAGCTTAGGGACTATTTACAATGAGCAGTTCTTC. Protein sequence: CASSLGTIYNEQFF.

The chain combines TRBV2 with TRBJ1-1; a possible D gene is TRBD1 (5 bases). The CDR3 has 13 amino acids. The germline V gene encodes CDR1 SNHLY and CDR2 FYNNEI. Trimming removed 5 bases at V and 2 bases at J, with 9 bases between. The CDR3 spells CASSWTSNTEAFF. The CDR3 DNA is TGTGCCAGCAGTTGGACAAGTAACACTGAAGCTTTCTTT.

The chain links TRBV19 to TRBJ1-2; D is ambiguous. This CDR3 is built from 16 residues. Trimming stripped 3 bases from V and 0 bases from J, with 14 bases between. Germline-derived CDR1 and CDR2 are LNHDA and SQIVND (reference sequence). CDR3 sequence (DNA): TGTGCCAGTAGTATTTTCCGAGCAAGACCTAACTATGGCTACACCTTC. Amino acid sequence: CASSIFRARPNYGYTF.

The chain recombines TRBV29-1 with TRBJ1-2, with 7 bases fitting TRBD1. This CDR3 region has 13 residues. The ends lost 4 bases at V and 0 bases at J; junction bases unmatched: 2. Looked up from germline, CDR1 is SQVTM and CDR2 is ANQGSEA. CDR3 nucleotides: TGCAGCGTTGGGGGGACAGCTAACTATGGCTACACCTTC. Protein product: CSVGGTANYGYTF.

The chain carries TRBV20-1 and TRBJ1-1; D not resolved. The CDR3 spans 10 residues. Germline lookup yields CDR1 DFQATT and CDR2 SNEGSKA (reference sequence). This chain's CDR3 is CRGGVGEAFF. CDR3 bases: TGCAGGGGCGGGGTGGGTGAAGCTTTCTTT.

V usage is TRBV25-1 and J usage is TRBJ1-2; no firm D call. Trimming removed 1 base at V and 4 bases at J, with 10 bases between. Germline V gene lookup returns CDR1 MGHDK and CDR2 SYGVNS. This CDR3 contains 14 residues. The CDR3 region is CASSELGVAYGYTF. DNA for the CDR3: TGTGCCAGCAGTGAATTAGGAGTGGCCTATGGCTACACCTTC.

In nucleotides, the CDR3 is TGTGCCTGGAGTGACGGGCTTCCCCCTGAAGCTTTCTTT. Encoded protein: CAWSDGLPPEAFF. V and J are TRBV30 and TRBJ1-1; D call uncertain. Germline V gene data show CDR1 as GTSNPN and CDR2 as SVGIG (reference sequence). The CDR3 covers 13 residues. The germline V and J ends were trimmed by 1 base and 6 bases, with 12 bases remaining between them.

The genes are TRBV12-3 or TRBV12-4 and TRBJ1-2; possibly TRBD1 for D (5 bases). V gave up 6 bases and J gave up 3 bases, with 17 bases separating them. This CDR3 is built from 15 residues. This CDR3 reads CASSPISGNYYGYTF. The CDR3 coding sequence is TGTGCCAGCAGCCCGATTTCAGGGAACTACTATGGCTACACCTTC.

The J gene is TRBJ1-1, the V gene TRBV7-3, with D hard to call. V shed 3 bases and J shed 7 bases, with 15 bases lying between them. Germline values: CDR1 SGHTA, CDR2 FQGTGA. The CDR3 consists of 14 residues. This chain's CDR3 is CASSFSSTTGEAFF. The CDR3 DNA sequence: TGTGCCAGCAGCTTTTCCTCTACGACGGGTGAAGCTTTCTTT.

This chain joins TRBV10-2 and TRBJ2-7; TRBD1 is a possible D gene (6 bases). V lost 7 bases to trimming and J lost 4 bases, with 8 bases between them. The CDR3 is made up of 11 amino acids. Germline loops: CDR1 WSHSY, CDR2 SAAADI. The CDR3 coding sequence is TGCGCCAGCATTACAGGGTACGAGCAGTACTTC. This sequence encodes CASITGYEQYF.

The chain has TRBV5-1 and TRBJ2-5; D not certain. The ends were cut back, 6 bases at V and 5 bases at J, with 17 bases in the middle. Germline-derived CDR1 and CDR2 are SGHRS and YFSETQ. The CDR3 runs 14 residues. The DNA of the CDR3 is TGCGCCAGCAAATTGGGATGGGCATCGGAGACCCAGTACTTC. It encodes CASKLGWASETQYF.

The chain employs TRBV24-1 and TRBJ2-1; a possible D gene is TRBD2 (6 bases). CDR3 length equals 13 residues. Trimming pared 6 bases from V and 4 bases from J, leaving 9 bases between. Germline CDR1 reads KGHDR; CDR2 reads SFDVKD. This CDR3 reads CATSRGSYNEQFF. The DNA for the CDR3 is TGTGCCACCAGTCGGGGGTCATACAATGAGCAGTTCTTC.

The CDR3 DNA reads TGTGCCAGCAGTTATTCAGAGAACGGCGGAAACACCATATATTTT. Encoded protein: CASSYSENGGNTIYF. The rearrangement uses TRBV6-6 and TRBJ1-3; D gene ambiguous. This CDR3 has 15 residues. V was clipped by 3 bases and J by 4 bases, with 13 bases between them. Germline CDR1 and CDR2: MNHNY and SVGAGI (reference sequence).

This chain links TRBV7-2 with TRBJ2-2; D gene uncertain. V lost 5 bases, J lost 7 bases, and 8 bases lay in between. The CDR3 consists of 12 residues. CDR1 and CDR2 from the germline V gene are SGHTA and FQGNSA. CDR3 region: CASSMALGELFF. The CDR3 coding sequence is TGTGCCAGCAGCATGGCCCTCGGGGAGCTGTTTTTT.

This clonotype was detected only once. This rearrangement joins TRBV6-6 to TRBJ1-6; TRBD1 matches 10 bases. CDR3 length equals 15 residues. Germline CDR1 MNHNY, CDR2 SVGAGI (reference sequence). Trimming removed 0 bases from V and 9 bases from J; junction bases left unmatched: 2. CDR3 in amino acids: CASSYSGTGASPLHF. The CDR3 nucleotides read TGTGCCAGCAGTTACTCCGGGACAGGGGCTTCACCCCTCCACTTT.

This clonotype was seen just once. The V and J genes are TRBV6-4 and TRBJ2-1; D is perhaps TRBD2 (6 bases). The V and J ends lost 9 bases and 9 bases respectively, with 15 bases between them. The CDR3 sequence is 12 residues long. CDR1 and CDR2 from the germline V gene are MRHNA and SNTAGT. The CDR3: CASLRRGREQFF. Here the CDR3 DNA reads TGTGCCAGTCTGAGGAGGGGACGTGAGCAGTTCTTC.

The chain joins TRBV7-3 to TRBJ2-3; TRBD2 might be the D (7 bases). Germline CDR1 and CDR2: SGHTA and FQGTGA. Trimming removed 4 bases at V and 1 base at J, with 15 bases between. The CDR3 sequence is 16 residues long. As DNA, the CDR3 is TGTGCCAGCAGCTCCAAAGGGGGGGCCCGCACAGATACGCAGTATTTT. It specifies CASSSKGGARTDTQYF.

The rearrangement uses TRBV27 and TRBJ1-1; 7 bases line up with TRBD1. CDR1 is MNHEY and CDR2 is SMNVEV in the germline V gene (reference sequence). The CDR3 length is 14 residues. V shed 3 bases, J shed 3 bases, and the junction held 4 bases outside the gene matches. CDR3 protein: CASSFTGVHTEAFF. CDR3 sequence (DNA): TGTGCCAGCAGTTTTACAGGGGTTCACACTGAAGCTTTCTTT.

The CDR3 DNA follows: TGCGCCAGCAGCTTGGAGACAGGGCGAAACTATGGCTACACCTTC. The encoded protein is CASSLETGRNYGYTF. The V gene is TRBV5-1, the J gene TRBJ1-2; 7 bases are shared with TRBD1. With 0 bases clipped from V and 2 bases from J, the junction kept 4 bases outside the gene matches. Looked up from germline, CDR1 is SGHRS and CDR2 is YFSETQ. This CDR3 is 15 amino acids long.

The CDR3 sequence: CASSRGQGAGGKLFF. CDR3 coding DNA: TGTGCCAGCAGCCGGGGACAGGGGGCCGGGGGAAAACTGTTTTTT. The chain recombines TRBV6-5 with TRBJ1-4; TRBD1 matches at 12 bases. V gave up 6 bases and J gave up 10 bases; unmatched junction bases: 9. This CDR3 region has 15 residues. CDR1 and CDR2 (germline): MNHEY, SVGAGI.

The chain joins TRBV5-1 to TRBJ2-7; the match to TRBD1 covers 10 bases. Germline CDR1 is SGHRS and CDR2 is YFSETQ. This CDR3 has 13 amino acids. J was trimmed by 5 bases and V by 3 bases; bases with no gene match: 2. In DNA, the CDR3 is TGCGCCAGCAGCTCTGGACAGGGGGACGAGCAGTACGTC. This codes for CASSSGQGDEQYV.